A selection of T cell receptor beta chains follows, all from one sample in a study of monozygotic twins with inflammatory bowel disease. From its re-call of the 5' RACE reads, TCRdb lists each CDR3 protein once, without DNA. This sample's table reports some 150,000 distinct CDR3 sequences. The specimen sequenced was blood. Receptors were obtained from a human donor with ulcerative colitis or Crohn's disease, or a healthy co-twin of an affected twin (not recorded which). The CDR3 runs from the conserved cysteine through the conserved F or W.

j_gene: TRBJ2-5
v_gene: TRBV4-1
CDR3aa: CASSQDPLQRSGGVETQYF

j_gene: TRBJ2-4
v_gene: TRBV20-1
CDR3aa: CSASRRSGLAKNIQYF

j_gene: TRBJ1-4
v_gene: TRBV4-2
CDR3aa: CASSQTLGPGRGEKLFF

j_gene: TRBJ1-1
v_gene: TRBV5-4
CDR3aa: CASTSRGRYTEAFF

j_gene: TRBJ1-3
v_gene: TRBV12-3/TRBV12-4
CDR3aa: CASSLLGRRPGNTIYF

j_gene: TRBJ1-2
v_gene: TRBV12-5
CDR3aa: CASGLVPRYGYTF

j_gene: TRBJ2-7
v_gene: TRBV24-1
CDR3aa: CATSEPRSYEQYF

j_gene: TRBJ1-1
v_gene: TRBV5-1
CDR3aa: CASSPDRTGVRMAFF

j_gene: TRBJ2-6
v_gene: TRBV20-1
CDR3aa: CSARQFAGANVLTF

j_gene: TRBJ2-5
v_gene: TRBV11-2
CDR3aa: CASSDGLQETQYF

j_gene: TRBJ2-7
v_gene: TRBV20-1
CDR3aa: CSARTSSSYEQYF